These 10 T cell receptor beta chains were sequenced from one sample in a study of T-cell reconstitution after alpha-beta-depleted transplantation in children. Unique molecular identifiers were built into the TCRbeta library. TCRdb independently ran MiXCR on the PCR reads; one entry per CDR3 protein. The sample holds tens of thousands of distinct CDR3 sequences; about 9% are singletons and the top ten take roughly 29%. This material consisted of PBMCs, mostly from graft donor cells, taken 60 days after TCRalphabeta/CD19-depleted stem cell transplant. The receptors come from a male patient aged 2-10 years who had a stem cell transplant for chronic granulomatous disease, so the T cells may come from the graft donor.

The table lists this clonotype with many counts. The chain uses TRBV20-1 and TRBJ2-7; D possibly corresponds to TRBD1 (6 bases). With 0 bases removed from V and 2 bases from J, the gap between germline ends came to 14 bases. The CDR3 has 15 amino acids. Germline V CDR1 and CDR2: DFQATT, SNEGSKA (reference sequence). CDR3 loop: CSARDRGTGPYEQYF. CDR3 in DNA: TGCAGTGCTAGAGATAGGGGAACAGGGCCCTACGAGCAGTACTTC.

The chain employs TRBV29-1 and TRBJ2-1, with 13 bases fitting TRBD2. In germline, CDR1 is SQVTM, CDR2 ANQGSEA. Losses at the gene ends were 4 bases for V and 9 bases for J; bases not matched to a gene: 9. The CDR3 extends over 15 amino acids. As DNA, the CDR3 is TGCAGCGTTGGACGGGGGACTAGCGGGAAGGCTGAGCAGTTCTTC. This translates into CSVGRGTSGKAEQFF.

This clonotype was observed many times. The gene calls are TRBV29-1 and TRBJ2-5; TRBD2 agrees at 13 bases. From germline, CDR1 is SQVTM and CDR2 ANQGSEA. The CDR3 loop spans 14 amino acids. The V gene end was trimmed by 4 bases and the J gene end by 4 bases; junction bases not matched to a gene: 3. The CDR3 spells CSVVRLAGGETQYF. CDR3 sequence (DNA): TGCAGCGTTGTCCGACTAGCGGGAGGAGAGACCCAGTACTTC.

In this sample, this clonotype turned up many times. This chain joins TRBV7-9 and TRBJ2-3; D is uncertain. The length of the CDR3 is 12 residues. Trimming stripped 1 base from V and 1 base from J, with 0 bases between. Germline V gives CDR1 SEHNR, CDR2 FQNEAQ (reference sequence). CDR3 coding DNA: TGTGCCAGCAGCTTAGGCACAGATACGCAGTATTTT. It yields the protein CASSLGTDTQYF.

This clonotype was detected many times. For the CDR3, the DNA is TGTGCCAGCAGTACCGGGCCCAACACTGAAGCTTTCTTT. This encodes CASSTGPNTEAFF. The chain is built from TRBV6-1 and TRBJ1-1; D not certain. V was shortened by 5 bases and J by 2 bases, with 9 bases between the two germline ends. Germline V gives CDR1 MNHNS, CDR2 SASEGT. The length of the CDR3 is 13 residues.

This clonotype showed up just a few times. The chain carries TRBV20-1 and TRBJ2-7; TRBD2 agrees at 7 bases. Germline V lookup: CDR1 DFQATT, CDR2 SNEGSKA (reference sequence). The CDR3 is made up of 14 amino acids. The trim removed 1 base at V and 1 base at J, leaving 4 bases unmatched. As DNA, the CDR3 is TGCAGTGCTAGAGGTAGCGGGCTATCCTACGAGCAGTACTTC. Translation gives CSARGSGLSYEQYF.

Ten or more counts support this clonotype. One end of the junction fails to match germline, which may point to a read error. The chain carries TRBV27 and TRBJ2-7, with TRBD1 matching over 7 bases. This CDR3 comprises 11 residues. Germline CDR1 and CDR2: MNHEY and SMNVEV (reference sequence). The CDR3 sequence is CASSSGQVKNF. In nucleotides, the CDR3 is TGTGCCAGCAGTTCCGGACAGGTTAAGAACTTC.

This clonotype was seen many times. V usage is TRBV5-5 and J usage is TRBJ2-7; D is perhaps TRBD2 (6 bases). Germline V lookup: CDR1 SGHKS, CDR2 YYEKEE (reference sequence). Trimming removed 0 bases at V and 2 bases at J, with 12 bases between. The CDR3 has 15 amino acids. DNA of the CDR3: TGTGCCAGCAGCTTGGGGGCGGGACGGACCTACGAGCAGTACTTC. Protein sequence: CASSLGAGRTYEQYF.

The genes are TRBV2 and TRBJ2-5; D possibly corresponds to TRBD2 (6 bases). V lost 4 bases, J lost 4 bases, and 28 bases lay in between. CDR1 SNHLY and CDR2 FYNNEI come from the germline V gene. The CDR3 consists of 19 residues. Written as DNA, the CDR3 is TGTGCCAGCAGTGCGGGACTCCCCGGATTGGGTTTTCTTAGAGAGACCCAGTACTTC. Translation gives CASSAGLPGLGFLRETQYF.

This clonotype was seen ten or more times. The V call is TRBV10-2, the J call TRBJ2-7, with TRBD2 identical over 10 bases. This CDR3 has 16 residues. Unmatched junction bases numbered 11, after V lost 4 bases and J lost 5 bases. From germline, CDR1 is WSHSY and CDR2 SAAADI. The DNA of the CDR3 is TGCGCCAGCAGTGCTACGGGGGTAGCGGGAGGCCACGAGCAGTACTTC. Amino acids: CASSATGVAGGHEQYF.